The 24 T cell receptor beta chains given below trace back to one sample, sequenced in a study of breast tumors, draining lymph nodes, adjacent tissues. TCRdb fed the multiplex PCR reads into MiXCR, producing one record per CDR3 protein. The sample comprises roughly 110,000 distinct CDR3 sequences, about 29% of which are singletons, and approximately 6% rests with the top ten. Axillary draining lymph nodes of breast cancer patients supplied the node samples. The sample consisted of axillary lymph node tissue. The source is a female donor with breast cancer. Some clones in this sample may be carry-over from other donors' samples.

The V call is TRBV27, the J call TRBJ1-1; D not certain. This CDR3 spans 13 amino acids. Trimming took 2 bases from V and 0 from J, leaving 4 bases between them. CDR1 MNHEY and CDR2 SMNVEV come from the germline V gene (reference sequence). This CDR3 is CASSLVMNTEAFF. CDR3 DNA sequence: TGTGCCAGCAGTTTAGTAATGAACACTGAAGCTTTCTTT.

This clonotype has at least ten counts. This sequence joins TRBV10-2 and TRBJ2-7, with D maybe TRBD1 (6 bases). Germline V CDR1 and CDR2: WSHSY, SAAADI. Trimming shortened V by 3 bases and J by 3 bases, and 18 bases separated the two germline ends. The CDR3 has 16 residues. The CDR3 protein is CASSEGPGQGLYEQYF. The CDR3 DNA reads TGCGCCAGCAGTGAAGGCCCTGGCCAGGGGCTCTACGAGCAGTACTTC.

In this sample, this clonotype turned up many times. V usage is TRBV13 and J usage is TRBJ1-2; 8 bases fit TRBD1. Germline lookup yields CDR1 PRHDT and CDR2 FYEKMQ (reference sequence). The trim removed 4 bases at V and 5 bases at J, leaving 9 bases unmatched. The CDR3 loop spans 15 amino acids. CDR3 loop: CASSYPGGRMYGYTF. The CDR3 region has the DNA TGTGCCAGCAGCTATCCAGGGGGCAGAATGTATGGCTACACCTTC.

The sample holds many counts of this clonotype. The chain has TRBV12-3 or TRBV12-4 and TRBJ1-1; D not certain. The CDR3 consists of 15 residues. V lost 5 bases and J lost 0, with 13 bases in between. CDR3 nucleotide sequence: TGTGCCAGCAGTGGAAGGGAGGACTTGAACACTGAAGCTTTCTTT. The encoded protein is CASSGREDLNTEAFF.

Notes on this clonotype: A much larger clone is a single base away; this may be a read error. The genes are TRBV7-2 and TRBJ2-7; D is ambiguous. Germline V gene data show CDR1 as SGHTA and CDR2 as FQGNSA. This CDR3 has 13 residues. The CDR3 DNA reads as TGTGTCAGCAGCTTAGGACGACCATACGAGCAGTACTTC. Its translation is CVSSLGRPYEQYF.

At least ten counts were recorded for this clonotype. The chain couples TRBV5-1 to TRBJ2-2, with D possibly called TRBD1 or TRBD2 (5 bases each). In germline, CDR1 is SGHRS, CDR2 YFSETQ. This CDR3 has 15 residues. The ends were cut back, 1 base at V and 0 bases at J, with 7 bases in the middle. The CDR3 spells CASSLTGPNTGELFF. Written as DNA, the CDR3 is TGCGCCAGCAGCTTGACGGGACCGAACACCGGGGAGCTGTTTTTT.

This clonotype has ten or more counts. One junction end does not reproduce the germline sequence, and a read error may be involved. The chain couples TRBV6-5 to TRBJ2-1; TRBD1 aligns across 10 bases. Looked up from germline, CDR1 is MNHEY and CDR2 is SVGAGI. The CDR3 is 15 residues long. The CDR3 bases are TGTGCCAGCAGTCACTCGAGACAGGGGGCGAATGAGCAGTTCTTC. This encodes CASSHSRQGANEQFF.

In this sample, this clonotype turned up many times. Here the CDR3 DNA reads TGTGCCAGCTCAAATAAGGGGGGCCGGGAGACCCAGTACTTC. Translated, it gives CASSNKGGRETQYF. The rearrangement uses TRBV6-5 and TRBJ2-5; D might be TRBD1 or TRBD2, each matching 6 bases. CDR1 and CDR2 (germline): MNHEY, SVGAGI. This CDR3 has 14 amino acids. Deletions cut 8 bases from V and 5 bases from J, with 18 bases between.

The chain joins TRBV29-1 to TRBJ1-5, with D maybe TRBD1 (6 bases). The V gene's germline CDR1 is SQVTM and CDR2 ANQGSEA. V lost 4 bases to trimming and J lost 4 bases, with 17 bases between them. The length of the CDR3 is 15 residues. The DNA of the CDR3 is TGCAGCGTTGCTCGGGGCAGGGGCTCGAATCAGCCCCAGCATTTT. Translation: CSVARGRGSNQPQHF. The full variable domain, in which reference TRBV29-1 and TRBJ1-5 provide the parts outside the CDR3, is SAVISQKPSRDICQRGTSLTIQCQVDSQVTMMFWYRQQPGQSLTLIATANQGSEATYESGFVIDKFPISRPNLTFSTLTVSNMSPEDSSIYLCSVARGRGSNQPQHFGDGTRLSIL.

Of note for this clonotype: Relative to the germline gene, one junction end is altered; a read error may explain this. The chain uses TRBV9 and TRBJ2-5, with a possible D match to TRBD2 (5 bases). This CDR3 is built from 14 residues. Germline loops: CDR1 SGDLS, CDR2 YYNGEE. In DNA, the CDR3 is TGTGCCAGCAGCTTCAGCGGACTCCAAGAGACCCAGTCCTTC. Encoded protein: CASSFSGLQETQSF.

This clonotype showed up many times. The rearrangement uses TRBV6-5 and TRBJ1-5; unclear D gene. The CDR3 totals 13 residues. In germline, CDR1 is MNHEY, CDR2 SVGAGI. V was cut by 5 bases and J by 6 bases, with 11 bases left in between. As DNA, the CDR3 is TGTGCCAGCAGTCATCGGTTGGCTCAGCCCCAGCATTTT. Encoded protein: CASSHRLAQPQHF.

At least ten counts were recorded for this clonotype. This chain joins TRBV6-1 and TRBJ2-1; 15 bases fit TRBD2. The CDR3 length is 19 residues. Losses at the gene ends were 3 bases for V and 6 bases for J; bases not matched to a gene: 12. The germline V gene has CDR1 MNHNS and CDR2 SASEGT. The CDR3 DNA is TGTGCCAGCAGTGATCGGACTAGCGGGAGGGCCGGTGGTCGCAATGAGCAGTTCTTC. It translates to CASSDRTSGRAGGRNEQFF.

This chain connects TRBV9 to TRBJ1-5; 7 bases are shared with TRBD1. Germline-derived CDR1 and CDR2 are SGDLS and YYNGEE. The CDR3 totals 15 residues. Losses at the gene ends were 2 bases for V and 7 bases for J; bases not matched to a gene: 9. The CDR3 DNA sequence: TGTGCCAGCAGCGTTGGGGGGGCAGGGGGACAGCCCCAGCATTTT. This sequence encodes CASSVGGAGGQPQHF. The variable domain in full, with the rest retrieved from reference TRBV9 and TRBJ1-5, is DSGVTQTPKHLITATGQRVTLRCSPRSGDLSVYWYQQSLDQGLQFLIQYYNGEERAKGNILERFSAQQFPDLHSELNLSSLELGDSALYFCASSVGGAGGQPQHFGDGTRLSIL.

The chain links TRBV7-9 to TRBJ2-7; D unresolved. The ends were cut back, 0 bases at V and 2 bases at J, with 5 bases in the middle. The CDR3 extends over 13 amino acids. Germline V gene data show CDR1 as SEHNR and CDR2 as FQNEAQ (reference sequence). In DNA form, the CDR3 reads TGTGCCAGCAGCTTAGCGGTCACCTACGAGCAGTACTTC. Amino acid sequence: CASSLAVTYEQYF. The entire variable domain, with the rest obtained from reference TRBV7-9 and TRBJ2-7, is as follows: DTGVSQNPRHKITKRGQNVTFRCDPISEHNRLYWYRQTLGQGPEFLTYFQNEAQLEKSRLLSDRFSAERPKGSFSTLEIQRTEQGDSAMYLCASSLAVTYEQYFGPGTRLTVT.

This clonotype was observed at least ten times. This may be a read error: a much more frequent sequence differs by one nucleotide. The CDR3 coding sequence is TGTGCCAGCAACTTCGAGGCGGGGGGGCCAGAGACCCAGCACTTC. Translation gives CASNFEAGGPETQHF. V usage is TRBV7-2 and J usage is TRBJ2-5; 9 bases fit TRBD2. The germline V gene encodes CDR1 SGHTA and CDR2 FQGNSA. This CDR3 contains 15 residues.

V and J are TRBV5-1 and TRBJ2-5, with TRBD1 matching over 8 bases. This CDR3 is 16 amino acids long. Germline assignment: CDR1 SGHRS and CDR2 YFSETQ. The junction had 9 bases not matched to a gene; V was cut back by 3 bases and J by 2 bases. The CDR3 region is CASSSRGHRYQETQYF. In nucleotides, the CDR3 is TGCGCCAGCAGCTCCAGGGGGCACCGCTATCAAGAGACCCAGTACTTC. Full variable domain (missing parts from reference TRBV5-1 and TRBJ2-5): KAGVTQTPRYLIKTRGQQVTLSCSPISGHRSVSWYQQTPGQGLQFLFEYFSETQRNKGNFPGRFSGRQFSNSRSEMNVSTLELGDSALYLCASSSRGHRYQETQYFGPGTRLLVL.

This clonotype was found a few times. This rearrangement joins TRBV28 to TRBJ2-1; 7 bases line up with TRBD2. In germline, CDR1 is MDHEN, CDR2 SYDVKM. The length of the CDR3 is 18 residues. Trimming removed 0 bases from V and 7 bases from J; junction bases left unmatched: 15. The CDR3: CASSLWGGGGVGGNEQFF. The CDR3 DNA sequence: TGTGCCAGCAGTTTATGGGGCGGGGGAGGAGTGGGAGGGAATGAGCAGTTCTTC.

Many counts were recorded for this clonotype. The rearrangement joins TRBV20-1 to TRBJ1-1; the D gene is possibly TRBD1 (6 bases). Germline values: CDR1 DFQATT, CDR2 SNEGSKA (reference sequence). Trimming shortened V by 2 bases and J by 3 bases, and 10 bases separated the two germline ends. There are 13 residues in the CDR3. CDR3 nucleotide sequence: TGCAGTGCTAGACAGGGGATGGACACTGAAGCTTTCTTT. Translation: CSARQGMDTEAFF.

As concerns this clonotype: This may stem from a read error, because a much larger clone lies one nucleotide away. The chain has TRBV6-6 and TRBJ2-4, with 11 bases lining up with TRBD2. The CDR3 is 18 amino acids. Trimming at V came to 5 bases and at J to 4 bases, leaving 13 bases not matched to a gene. Germline lookup yields CDR1 MNHNY and CDR2 SVGAGI (reference sequence). The CDR3 bases are TGTGCCAGCAGTCACACCGCAGAACTAGCGGGGGTTAAAAACATTCAGTACTTC. It encodes CASSHTAELAGVKNIQYF.

The chain employs TRBV5-6 and TRBJ2-7; 9 bases match TRBD1. This CDR3 region has 14 residues. Germline V CDR1 and CDR2: SGHDT, YYEEEE. V gave up 5 bases and J gave up 4 bases; unmatched junction bases: 7. The CDR3 DNA sequence: TGTGCCAGCAGTACAGGGGGCGCTAGGTACGAGCAGTACTTC. Amino acids: CASSTGGARYEQYF.

There are many counts of this clonotype. Mismatch with germline at one junction end may stem from a read error. The CDR3 region is CASSHSGVGYEQYF. CDR3 DNA: TGTGCCAGCAGTCACTCTGGGGTAGGCTACGAGCAGTACTTC. The chain combines TRBV6-2 or TRBV6-3 with TRBJ2-7; D gene unclear. This CDR3 contains 14 residues. The germline CDR1 and CDR2 sequences are MNHEY and SVGEGT.

The sample holds a few counts of this clonotype. The J gene is TRBJ2-7, the V gene TRBV5-1; no reliable D call. Trimming shortened V by 5 bases and J by 0 bases, and 12 bases separated the two germline ends. The CDR3 spans 14 residues. Germline lookup yields CDR1 SGHRS and CDR2 YFSETQ. The DNA of the CDR3 is TGCGCCAGCAGAAAGGACCACTTCTCCTACGAGCAGTACTTC. Amino acids: CASRKDHFSYEQYF.

There are many counts of this clonotype. CDR3 nucleotide sequence: TGTGCCAGCAGCCTGGACGGCTATGGCTACACCTTC. Amino acids: CASSLDGYGYTF. The V call is TRBV4-2, the J call TRBJ1-2; D call uncertain. The V gene's germline CDR1 is LGHNA and CDR2 YNFKEQ. V was trimmed by 4 bases and J by 4 bases, leaving 7 bases between them. The CDR3 covers 12 residues.

This clonotype was found many times. The chain is built from TRBV6-5 and TRBJ1-6; TRBD1 matches 9 bases. CDR1 and CDR2 from the germline V gene are MNHEY and SVGAGI. The CDR3 is 14 residues long. J lost 8 bases, V lost 5 bases, and 4 bases had no gene match. The CDR3 sequence is CASSRTGEDSPLHF. The CDR3 DNA sequence: TGTGCCAGCAGTAGGACAGGGGAGGATTCACCCCTCCACTTT.